This T cell receptor (beta chain) was documented in a study of T cells after yellow fever vaccination. Study-wide findings and caveats: A limited proportion of clonotypes was detected within both the CD4 and CD8 compartments.

Germline V gene sequence: CDR1 KGHDR, CDR2 SFDVKD. The CDR3 is 15 residues long. Trimming took off 4 bases at V and 1 base at J, with 11 bases between the two ends. TCRdb ran MiXCR on the 5' RACE reads and lists one entry per CDR3 protein. In the table there are 250,000 to 350,000 distinct CDR3 sequences, around 4.5% of which are singletons. Of note for this clonotype: Its antigen is still unknown.

Sequenced here: PBMCs, sampled 15 days after the yellow fever booster vaccination. The chain combines TRBV24-1 with TRBJ2-3; tentatively, D is TRBD2 (5 bases). The TCR originated in a man aged 18 to 35 who received the YFV17D yellow fever vaccine. CDR3 amino acids: CATSERVRGTDTQYF. The CDR3 DNA sequence: TGTGCCACCAGTGAGAGGGTGAGGGGCACAGATACGCAGTATTTT.